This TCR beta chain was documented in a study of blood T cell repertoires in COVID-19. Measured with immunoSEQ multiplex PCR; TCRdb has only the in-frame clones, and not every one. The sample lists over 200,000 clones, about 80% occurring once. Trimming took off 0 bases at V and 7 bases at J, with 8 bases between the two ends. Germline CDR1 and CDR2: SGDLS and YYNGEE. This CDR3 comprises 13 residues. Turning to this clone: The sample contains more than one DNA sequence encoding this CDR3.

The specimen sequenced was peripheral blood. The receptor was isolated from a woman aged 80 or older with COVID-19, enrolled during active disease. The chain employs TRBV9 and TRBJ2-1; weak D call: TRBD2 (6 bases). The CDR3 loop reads CASSVAGENEQFF. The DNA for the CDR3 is TGTGCCAGCAGCGTAGCGGGGGAAAATGAGCAGTTCTTC.